These 12 T cell receptor beta chains were all obtained from the same sample, sequenced in a study of T cells after yellow fever vaccination (dated by TCRdb to between 2018 and 2020). This sample's treatment or condition label indicates: live attenuated yellow fever vaccine strain. To prepare the library, 5' RACE was applied. The reads were generated on an Illumina HiSeq 2500. Starting from the raw public reads, TCRdb applied fastp trimming at Q25, assembled clones with MiXCR and retained in-frame beta chains. A single entry per CDR3 protein holds the most common genes and DNA from its merged rows. In all, the sample holds 200,000 to 300,000 distinct CDR3 sequences, and around 6.7% of those were seen once. 1% to 1.2% of the sample is in the top ten clones. Source: CD4+ T cells sorted from PBMCs, taken on the day of the yellow fever booster vaccination. The receptor source for this set is a man aged 25 to 40 who received the YFV17D yellow fever vaccine.

In its sample, this clonotype was seen a few times. The rearrangement joins TRBV7-6 to TRBJ2-2; D tentatively fits TRBD1 or TRBD2 (5 bases each). The CDR3 runs 14 residues. Germline values: CDR1 SGHVS, CDR2 FNYEAQ. Trimming shortened V by 5 bases and J by 6 bases, and 13 bases separated the two germline ends. The CDR3 coding sequence is TGTGCCAGCAGCGGGACCGTGGGGGCCGGGGAGCTGTTTTTT. As protein: CASSGTVGAGELFF.

This clonotype was seen only a few times. Written as DNA, the CDR3 is TGTGCCAGCAGTTTGGGTCCTCTCTACGAAAAACTGTTTTTT. Its translation: CASSLGPLYEKLFF. J is TRBJ1-4 and V is TRBV6-5; D gene ambiguous. Looked up from germline, CDR1 is MNHEY and CDR2 is SVGAGI. V dropped 4 bases and J dropped 8 bases, with 14 bases sitting between them. The CDR3 runs to 14 residues.

This clonotype was found many times. The V call is TRBV5-5, the J call TRBJ2-1, with D uncertain. The germline gives CDR1 SGHKS, CDR2 YYEKEE (reference sequence). V dropped 0 bases and J dropped 0 bases, with 7 bases sitting between them. The CDR3 totals 15 residues. The CDR3 nucleotides read TGTGCCAGCAGCTTGGCACCGAACTCCTACAATGAGCAGTTCTTC. It translates to CASSLAPNSYNEQFF.

This clonotype was seen at least ten times. The chain couples TRBV6-5 to TRBJ2-3; D is perhaps TRBD2 (5 bases). CDR1 and CDR2 (germline): MNHEY, SVGAGI. The CDR3 sequence is 13 residues long. Trimming removed 2 bases at V and 7 bases at J, with 10 bases between. For the CDR3, the DNA is TGTGCCAGCAGTTACGGACTCGGGAATACGCAGTATTTT. Translated: CASSYGLGNTQYF.

This rearrangement joins TRBV5-6 to TRBJ2-1; the match to TRBD2 covers 11 bases. V lost 2 bases and J lost 8; bases outside the gene matches: 9. Germline CDR1 SGHDT, CDR2 YYEEEE. This CDR3 is built from 16 residues. CDR3 amino acids: CASSLPGLAEEDEQFF. CDR3 nucleotides: TGTGCCAGCAGCTTACCGGGACTAGCGGAAGAGGATGAGCAGTTCTTC.

This clonotype appeared a few times. The V and J genes are TRBV11-2 and TRBJ2-2; D may match TRBD1 or TRBD2 (5 bases each). Trimming cost V 5 bases and J 5 bases, with 15 bases left between them. The germline V gene encodes CDR1 SGHAT and CDR2 FQNNGV. This CDR3 comprises 15 residues. The CDR3 reads CASSQRGGWTGELFF. The CDR3 DNA reads as TGTGCCAGCAGCCAACGGGGCGGGTGGACCGGGGAGCTGTTTTTT.

This rearrangement joins TRBV5-1 to TRBJ1-6; D perhaps matches TRBD1 (5 bases). Germline V gene data show CDR1 as SGHRS and CDR2 as YFSETQ. The CDR3 runs to 16 residues. V was shortened by 6 bases and J by 7 bases, with 20 bases between the two germline ends. CDR3 coding DNA: TGCGCCAGCACTATTGGCGGGGGACTCAGGAATTCACCCCTCCACTTT. It encodes CASTIGGGLRNSPLHF.

In this sample, this clonotype turned up many times. The gene calls are TRBV30 and TRBJ2-5; D ambiguous. The germline CDR1 and CDR2 sequences are GTSNPN and SVGIG (reference sequence). The CDR3 is made up of 13 amino acids. Trimming pared 2 bases from V and 1 base from J, leaving 8 bases between. The CDR3 loop reads CAWSIQIQETQYF. The CDR3 region has the DNA TGTGCCTGGAGTATACAGATCCAAGAGACCCAGTACTTC.

In its sample, this clonotype was seen a few times. This chain joins TRBV5-1 and TRBJ1-6; 9 bases align to TRBD1. The V gene end was trimmed by 1 base and the J gene end by 6 bases; junction bases not matched to a gene: 2. The CDR3 runs 15 residues. Germline CDR1 SGHRS, CDR2 YFSETQ. The CDR3 loop is CASSLSTGGNSPLHF. For the CDR3, the DNA is TGCGCCAGCAGCTTGTCGACAGGGGGTAATTCACCCCTCCACTTT.

This clonotype appeared a few times. The gene calls are TRBV4-3 and TRBJ2-3; D unclear. The V and J ends lost 0 bases and 4 bases respectively, with 17 bases between them. This CDR3 is 17 amino acids long. Per germline, CDR1 LGHNA and CDR2 YSLEER. CDR3 DNA sequence: TGCGCCAGCAGCCAAGAATTTGGGCTAGTTGAATCAGATACGCAGTATTTT. As protein: CASSQEFGLVESDTQYF.

This clonotype was detected many times. The chain has TRBV6-2 or TRBV6-3 and TRBJ2-1; 13 bases are shared with TRBD2. The junction had 16 bases not matched to a gene; V was cut back by 2 bases and J by 9 bases. Germline V gene data show CDR1 as MNHEY and CDR2 as SVGEGT. The CDR3 consists of 19 residues. The CDR3 protein is CASSYRGQGRLAGGFEQFF. The CDR3 DNA is TGTGCCAGCAGTTACAGGGGACAGGGAAGACTAGCGGGAGGCTTTGAGCAGTTCTTC.

This clonotype has a handful of counts. J is TRBJ1-3 and V is TRBV7-9; 8 bases map to TRBD1. Trimming removed 5 bases from V and 6 bases from J; junction bases left unmatched: 9. This CDR3 region has 15 residues. CDR1 is SEHNR, CDR2 FQNEAQ, per germline (reference sequence). CDR3 bases: TGTGCCAGCAGCCGGGGGTTGGACAGGGCAAACACCATATATTTT. Its translation: CASSRGLDRANTIYF.